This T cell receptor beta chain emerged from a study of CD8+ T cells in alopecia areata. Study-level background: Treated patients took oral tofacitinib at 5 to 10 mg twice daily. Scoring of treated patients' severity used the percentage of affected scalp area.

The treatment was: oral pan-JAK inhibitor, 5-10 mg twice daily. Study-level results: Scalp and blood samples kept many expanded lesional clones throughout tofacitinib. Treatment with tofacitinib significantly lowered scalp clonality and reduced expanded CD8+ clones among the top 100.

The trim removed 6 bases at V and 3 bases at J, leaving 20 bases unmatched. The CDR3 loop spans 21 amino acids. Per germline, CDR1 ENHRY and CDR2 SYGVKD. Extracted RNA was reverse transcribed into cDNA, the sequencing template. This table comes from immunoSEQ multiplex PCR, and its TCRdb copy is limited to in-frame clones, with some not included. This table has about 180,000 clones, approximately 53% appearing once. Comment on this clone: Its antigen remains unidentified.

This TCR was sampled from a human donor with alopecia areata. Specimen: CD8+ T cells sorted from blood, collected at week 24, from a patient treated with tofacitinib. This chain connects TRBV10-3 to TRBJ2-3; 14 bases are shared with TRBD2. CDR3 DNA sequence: TGTGCCATCAGCTCAAGAAGGTCACCCAGGACTAGCGGGGGGCCAACAGATACGCAGTATTTT. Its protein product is CAISSRRSPRTSGGPTDTQYF.